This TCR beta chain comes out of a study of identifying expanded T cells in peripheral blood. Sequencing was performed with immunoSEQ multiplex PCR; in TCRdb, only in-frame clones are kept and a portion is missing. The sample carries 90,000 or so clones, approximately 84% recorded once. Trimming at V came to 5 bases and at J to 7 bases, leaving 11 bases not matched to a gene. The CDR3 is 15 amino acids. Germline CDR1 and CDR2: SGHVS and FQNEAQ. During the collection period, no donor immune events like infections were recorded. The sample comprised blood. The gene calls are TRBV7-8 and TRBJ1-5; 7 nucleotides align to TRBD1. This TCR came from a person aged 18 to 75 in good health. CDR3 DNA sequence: TGTGCCAGCAGCCAAAGTTCACAGGGGTTACAGCCCCAGCATTTT. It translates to CASSQSSQGLQPQHF.